The 24 T cell receptor beta chains below were found in one sample sequenced in a study of Ad26.COV2.S vaccination and SARS-CoV-2 variants. The treatment denotes: over 15 received Ad26.COV2.S at low or high dose, single or two shots; 5 received placebo; per-sample allocation not given. Sampling was done on day 63 after the first vaccine or placebo injection. Repertoires were generated with immunoSEQ multiplex PCR, while TCRdb's copy carries only in-frame clones and drops some. The table has hundreds of thousands of clones, 88% seen once. The sample in question was peripheral blood, obtained in a trial of Ad26.COV2.S vaccine versus placebo. These receptors all come from a person aged 18-60 years who received the Ad26.COV2.S COVID-19 vaccine or a placebo.

The V call is TRBV30, the J call TRBJ1-5, with 7 bases identical to TRBD1. Trimming cost V 1 base and J 7 bases; bases outside gene matches: 4. This CDR3 is built from 13 residues. The germline CDR1 and CDR2 sequences are GTSNPN and SVGIG (reference sequence). For the CDR3, the DNA is TGTGCCTGGAGTGGACAGGGCCACCAGCCCCAGCATTTT. The encoded protein is CAWSGQGHQPQHF.

The rearrangement uses TRBV6-2 or TRBV6-3 and TRBJ2-3, with 9 bases identical to TRBD1. Looked up from germline, CDR1 is MNHEY and CDR2 is SVGEGT. This CDR3 has 17 amino acids. Trimming removed 3 bases from V and 5 bases from J; junction bases left unmatched: 12. The CDR3 loop reads CASSYRQRGGQGDTQYF. The CDR3 DNA reads as TGTGCCAGCAGTTATCGGCAACGCGGGGGACAGGGAGATACGCAGTATTTT.

The chain recombines TRBV6-2 or TRBV6-3 with TRBJ2-7; 9 positions agree with TRBD1. J lost 2 bases, V lost 5 bases, and 4 bases had no gene match. CDR1 and CDR2 (germline): MNHEY, SVGEGT. The CDR3 contains 14 residues. The chain's CDR3 is CASSGQGRTYEQYF. The CDR3, as DNA: TGTGCCAGCAGTGGACAGGGGCGCACCTACGAGCAGTACTTC.

CDR3 sequence (DNA): TGTGCCAGCAGTCCGGGACCGGGAACCGGGGAGCTGTTTTTT. Protein sequence: CASSPGPGTGELFF. The chain recombines TRBV11-2 with TRBJ2-2; D tentatively fits TRBD1 or TRBD2 (5 bases each). The CDR3 contains 14 residues. Germline values: CDR1 SGHAT, CDR2 FQNNGV. With 6 bases removed from V and 5 bases from J, the gap between germline ends came to 13 bases.

V usage is TRBV19 and J usage is TRBJ2-3, with D possibly called TRBD1 or TRBD2 (6 bases each). The germline V gene has CDR1 LNHDA and CDR2 SQIVND (reference sequence). This CDR3 has 13 amino acids. The V and J ends lost 4 bases and 5 bases respectively, with 10 bases between them. The DNA of the CDR3 is TGTGCCAGTAGTAGACTAGGGGGAGATACGCAGTATTTT. This gives the protein CASSRLGGDTQYF.

The chain has TRBV6-5 and TRBJ1-2; D gene uncertain. The V gene lost 4 bases and the J gene lost 4 bases, with 16 bases spanning the gap. The CDR3 runs 15 residues. The germline V gene has CDR1 MNHEY and CDR2 SVGAGI. Here the CDR3 reads CASSSPTQHIYGYTF. As DNA, the CDR3 is TGTGCCAGCAGTTCTCCCACCCAACATATCTATGGCTACACCTTC.

This chain connects TRBV27 to TRBJ1-5, with D tentatively TRBD1 (5 bases). Trimming pared 2 bases from V and 6 bases from J, leaving 17 bases between. Germline loops: CDR1 MNHEY, CDR2 SMNVEV (reference sequence). The CDR3 covers 16 residues. The DNA for the CDR3 is TGTGCCAGCAGTTTAATCGGGACCCGAACCCGTCAGCCCCAGCATTTT. The encoded protein is CASSLIGTRTRQPQHF.

The J gene is TRBJ1-1, the V gene TRBV6-5; 7 bases line up with TRBD1. The CDR3 runs to 13 residues. Germline trimming cut 6 bases from V and 4 bases from J; bases unmatched to any gene: 5. Germline lookup yields CDR1 MNHEY and CDR2 SVGAGI. CDR3 residues: CASRMTGRTEAFF. CDR3 sequence (DNA): TGTGCCAGCAGGATGACAGGGCGCACTGAAGCTTTCTTT.

DNA of the CDR3: TGCGCCAGCAGCTCATTAGGGACAGGATCAAACTATGGCTACACCTTC. It encodes CASSSLGTGSNYGYTF. The chain uses TRBV5-1 and TRBJ1-2, with 8 positions matching TRBD1. The CDR3 spans 16 residues. Germline trimming cut 3 bases from V and 2 bases from J; bases unmatched to any gene: 9. The germline gives CDR1 SGHRS, CDR2 YFSETQ.

A single count supports this clone. V is TRBV27 and J is TRBJ2-2; 11 bases map to TRBD2. CDR3 length equals 17 residues. In germline, CDR1 is MNHEY, CDR2 SMNVEV (reference sequence). V lost 2 bases and J lost 1; bases outside the gene matches: 3. The CDR3 DNA reads as TGTGCCAGCAGTTTACGGACTAGCGGGTTGAACACCGGGGAGCTGTTTTTT. This sequence encodes CASSLRTSGLNTGELFF.

CDR3 DNA sequence: TGTGCCAGCTCACCACTTCAATATGGACAGAGCTCTGGAAACACCATATATTTT. Translated, it gives CASSPLQYGQSSGNTIYF. V usage is TRBV18 and J usage is TRBJ1-3; tentative D call: TRBD1 (6 bases). The germline V gene encodes CDR1 KGHSH and CDR2 LQKENI. The CDR3 has 18 residues. Trimming shortened V by 1 base and J by 0 bases, and 16 bases separated the two germline ends.

V is TRBV6-6 and J is TRBJ2-5, with 8 nucleotides matching TRBD1. Germline V lookup: CDR1 MNHNY, CDR2 SVGAGI (reference sequence). This CDR3 has 14 residues. Trimming cost V 5 bases and J 5 bases; bases outside gene matches: 7. The CDR3 protein is CASSRQGALETQYF. Here the CDR3 DNA reads TGTGCCAGCAGTCGGCAGGGGGCTCTGGAGACCCAGTACTTC.

V usage is TRBV19 and J usage is TRBJ1-1; D gene uncertain. CDR1 LNHDA and CDR2 SQIVND come from the germline V gene (reference sequence). The CDR3 spans 13 residues. V lost 10 bases, J lost 0 bases, and 12 bases lay in between. CDR3 residues: CATSPNMNTEAFF. In DNA form, the CDR3 reads TGTGCCACCTCGCCAAACATGAACACTGAAGCTTTCTTT.

The CDR3 DNA reads as TGTGCCAGCCATGAGGGGTTCCGATATAATTCACCCCTCCACTTT. It encodes CASHEGFRYNSPLHF. This chain links TRBV6-5 with TRBJ1-6; weak D call: TRBD1 (5 bases). Trimming removed 8 bases from V and 4 bases from J, with 15 bases in between. Germline V gene lookup returns CDR1 MNHEY and CDR2 SVGAGI. The CDR3 runs 15 residues.

The chain has TRBV30 and TRBJ1-5; TRBD1 might be the D (6 bases). Per the germline V gene, CDR1 is GTSNPN and CDR2 is SVGIG (reference sequence). This CDR3 is 12 amino acids long. Trimming shortened V by 6 bases and J by 8 bases, and 14 bases separated the two germline ends. Written as DNA, the CDR3 is TGTGCCTGTAGCAGGGGTTACGAGCCCCAGCATTTT. Translating gives CACSRGYEPQHF. The full variable domain, its missing parts supplied by reference TRBV30 and TRBJ1-5, is SQTIHQWPATLVQPVGSPLSLECTVEGTSNPNLYWYRQAAGRGLQLLFYSVGIGQISSEVPQNLSASRPQDRQFILSSKKLLLSDSGFYLCACSRGYEPQHFGDGTRLSIL.

The J gene is TRBJ2-2, the V gene TRBV6-2 or TRBV6-3; 7 nucleotides line up with TRBD1. The CDR3 has 16 amino acids. Per germline, CDR1 MNHEY and CDR2 SVGEGT. V lost 4 bases, J lost 1 base, and 6 bases stayed unmatched. CDR3: CASSSTGARNTGELFF. CDR3 coding DNA: TGTGCCAGCAGTTCTACAGGGGCAAGGAACACCGGGGAGCTGTTTTTT.

This clone showed up just a few times. The chain employs TRBV9 and TRBJ2-7, with 7 bases that match TRBD1. Trimming took 2 bases from V and 1 from J; bases not matched to a gene: 3. The CDR3 is 14 residues long. Germline V gene data show CDR1 as SGDLS and CDR2 as YYNGEE. CDR3 sequence (DNA): TGTGCCAGCAGCGTCTCAGGGGGATCCTACGAGCAGTACTTC. Translating it yields CASSVSGGSYEQYF. Looking up the rest from reference TRBV9 and TRBJ2-7 gives the full variable domain: DSGVTQTPKHLITATGQRVTLRCSPRSGDLSVYWYQQSLDQGLQFLIQYYNGEERAKGNILERFSAQQFPDLHSELNLSSLELGDSALYFCASSVSGGSYEQYFGPGTRLTVT.

The chain combines TRBV7-9 with TRBJ2-1, with 7 bases fitting TRBD2. The CDR3 loop spans 17 amino acids. The junction had 20 bases not matched to a gene; V was cut back by 5 bases and J by 10 bases. The germline V gene encodes CDR1 SEHNR and CDR2 FQNEAQ (reference sequence). In nucleotides, the CDR3 is TGTGCCAGCAGCCCTAATCGCGGGGGACCCCTGGGAGGAGAGCAGTTCTTC. Protein product: CASSPNRGGPLGGEQFF.

The rearrangement joins TRBV5-8 to TRBJ1-2, with D tentatively TRBD1 (5 bases). The CDR3 spans 13 residues. Germline V gives CDR1 SGHTS, CDR2 YDEGEE. V lost 4 bases to trimming and J lost 4 bases, with 11 bases between them. The CDR3 nucleotides read TGTGCCAGCAGCGTGGACACGATCTATGGCTACACCTTC. Translated, it gives CASSVDTIYGYTF.

Written as DNA, the CDR3 is TGTGCCAGCAGCTTATTCTTTGGGCGGGGGGAGAACACAGATACGCAGTATTTT. Protein: CASSLFFGRGENTDTQYF. The rearrangement joins TRBV11-3 to TRBJ2-3, with 8 bases identical to TRBD2. Germline V gives CDR1 SGHNT, CDR2 YENEEA. V trimming: 2 bases; J trimming: 2 bases; junction bases outside the gene matches: 12. There are 18 residues in the CDR3.

Remarks on this clone: The sample holds other DNA sequences that translate to the same CDR3. The CDR3 sequence: CASSPPGQGATGELFF. CDR3 coding DNA: TGTGCCAGCAGCCCGCCGGGACAGGGGGCGACGGGGGAGCTGTTTTTT. This rearrangement joins TRBV7-2 to TRBJ2-2, with 12 bases identical to TRBD1. The germline CDR1 and CDR2 sequences are SGHTA and FQGNSA. The CDR3 is 16 residues long. Trimming cost V 5 bases and J 8 bases; bases outside gene matches: 9.

This clone appeared a few times. The rearrangement uses TRBV2 and TRBJ2-2, with 9 bases identical to TRBD2. J lost 4 bases, V lost 1 base, and 10 bases had no gene match. Germline loops: CDR1 SNHLY, CDR2 FYNNEI. The CDR3 has 18 amino acids. The CDR3 protein is CASSEESAGGPGTGELFF. The CDR3 DNA sequence: TGTGCCAGCAGTGAAGAGAGTGCGGGGGGGCCGGGCACCGGGGAGCTGTTTTTT. The whole variable domain, remainder taken from reference TRBV2 and TRBJ2-2, is EPEVTQTPSHQVTQMGQEVILRCVPISNHLYFYWYRQILGQKVEFLVSFYNNEISEKSEIFDDQFSVERPDGSNFTLKIRSTKLEDSAMYFCASSEESAGGPGTGELFFGEGSRLTVL.

The CDR3: CASSLRRPNTGELFF. CDR3 sequence (DNA): TGTGCCAGCAGCTTACGGCGGCCGAACACCGGGGAGCTGTTTTTT. The chain couples TRBV7-2 to TRBJ2-2; D is ambiguous. There are 15 residues in the CDR3. V lost 2 bases and J lost 0, with 7 bases in between. Germline V gene sequence: CDR1 SGHTA, CDR2 FQGNSA.

The chain employs TRBV6-5 and TRBJ2-7; D possibly corresponds to TRBD2 (6 bases). The CDR3 contains 16 residues. Per germline, CDR1 MNHEY and CDR2 SVGAGI. V lost 2 bases to trimming and J lost 3 bases, with 17 bases between them. As DNA, the CDR3 is TGTGCCAGCAGTTACCAATTCGGGAGTGGTAGCTACGAGCAGTACTTC. The encoded protein is CASSYQFGSGSYEQYF.